Included here is one T cell receptor (beta chain) sequence, with context. This entry comes from a study of T cells in tuberculosis. About the study: This South African cohort compared adolescents with or without latent tuberculosis against adults with active tuberculosis. Within 7 days of starting treatment, or before, PBMC were stored.

TCRdb keeps only in-frame clones here, not all; method: immunoSEQ multiplex PCR. The sample lists approximately 53,000 clones, around 96% seen once, with about 1.5% in the top ten. The CDR3 has 13 residues. CDR1 is LNHNV and CDR2 is YYDKDF in the germline V gene (reference sequence). Trimming cost V 5 bases and J 0 bases, with 7 bases left between them. Sample time point: new active TB diagnosis, blood taken before or within 7 days of starting treatment. On average roughly 90,000 T cells per donor were immunosequenced. The receptor's source is an adult with tuberculosis. The sample in question was PBMCs, obtained at tuberculosis diagnosis. The chain employs TRBV15 and TRBJ1-1; D gene unclear. The CDR3: CATSFSLNTEAFF. The CDR3 DNA reads as TGTGCCACCAGCTTTAGTTTGAACACTGAAGCTTTCTTT.